In this sample, the clone carrying this T cell receptor (beta chain) turned up a few times. Its antigen is as yet unknown. This entry comes from a study of PD-L1 blockade in urothelial cancer. Overall study: Of roughly 30 patients, fewer than 27 were males with bladder-origin urothelial cancer.

Per patient, between 1 and 8 samples were collected at pretreatment and on-treatment time points. General study points: Clones that were tumor-associated expanded more in the blood of durable-benefit patients at 3 weeks.

V was cut by 4 bases and J by 9 bases, with 10 bases left in between. The CDR3 is made up of 12 amino acids. Using immunoSEQ multiplex PCR, the repertoire was profiled, and TCRdb retains in-frame clones only, with some absent. The profile covers about 44,000 clones, with around 80% appearing a single time and about 3.3% taken by the ten largest. The chain combines TRBV23-1 with TRBJ2-1, with D possibly matching TRBD1 (5 bases). TRBV23-1 is recorded as an ORF, its role being uncertain. This material consisted of PBMCs, taken around atezolizumab (anti-PD-L1) treatment. This TCR was recovered from a man between 65 and 85 years old with urothelial cancer. In nucleotides, the CDR3 is TGCGCCAGCAGTCGGGGCTCGGGTGAGCAGTTCTTC. Encoded protein: CASSRGSGEQFF.